This T cell receptor beta chain was obtained from a study of T cells in Graves' hyperthyroidism and ophthalmopathy. TCR beta CDR3 region amplification was performed from RNA transcripts. First-round RT-PCR targeting the TCR CDR3 was performed with the HTBI primer set. A single record per CDR3 protein comes from TCRdb applying MiXCR to the multiplex PCR reads. Of hundreds of thousands of distinct CDR3 sequences in the sample, roughly 14% were seen once. Used for diagnoses were clinical symptoms, serum thyroxine and TRAb, thyroid ultrasound and orbital computed tomography. The CDR3 sequence is 14 residues long. V lost 4 bases, J lost 4 bases, and 11 bases lay in between. Many counts were recorded for this clonotype.

The TCR originated in a woman aged 40-49 years with Graves' ophthalmopathy. V usage is TRBV12-3 or TRBV12-4 and J usage is TRBJ2-4; the D gene is possibly TRBD2 (5 bases). The sample was blood. In DNA form, the CDR3 reads TGTGCCAGCAGTTACGCGGGTGATAAAAACATTCAGTACTTC. This codes for CASSYAGDKNIQYF.